These 23 T cell receptor beta chains share one sample of origin, sequenced in a study of OX40 agonist ivuxolimab in advanced cancers. TCRdb keeps only in-frame clones here, not all; method: immunoSEQ multiplex PCR. This repertoire shows 7,000 to 9,500 clones, roughly 90% found once; its top ten account for 11%. The input for sequencing was CD4+ or CD8+ T cells sorted from blood, taken in a trial of the OX40 agonist ivuxolimab. All receptors derive from an adult with an advanced solid tumor such as melanoma, head and neck, liver or kidney cancer.

This clone has just one count. The rearrangement uses TRBV21-1 and TRBJ2-2; TRBD2, the table's D call, was not compared with the DNA. TRBV21-1 is a listed pseudogene. CDR3 length: 22 amino acids. The CDR3 DNA reads TGTGCCAGCAATCCGGCGGGGTTCACCGGGGAGCCCTTGAAAGGGTTCACCGGGGAGCTGTTTTTT. Translation: CASNPAGFTGEPLKGFTGELFF.

This clone was seen only a few times. CDR3 protein: CASRGQIETLHF. In nucleotides, the CDR3 is TGTGCCAGCAGGGGACAGATCGAAACCCTCCACTTT. The rearrangement uses TRBV2 and TRBJ1-6; 7 nucleotides match TRBD1. This CDR3 comprises 12 residues. Germline V gene lookup returns CDR1 SNHLY and CDR2 FYNNEI. Trimming at V came to 6 bases and at J to 14 bases, leaving 7 bases not matched to a gene. Variable domain in full (rest from reference TRBV2 and TRBJ1-6): EPEVTQTPSHQVTQMGQEVILRCVPISNHLYFYWYRQILGQKVEFLVSFYNNEISEKSEIFDDQFSVERPDGSNFTLKIRSTKLEDSAMYFCASRGQIETLHFGNGTRLTVT.

The chain employs TRBV4-1 and TRBJ1-5, with D unclear. Trimming left V 1 base short and J 8 bases short, with 6 bases between. This CDR3 has 12 residues. Germline V gene sequence: CDR1 MGHRA, CDR2 YSYEKL. The CDR3 sequence is CASSQGAEPQHF. The CDR3 region has the DNA TGCGCCAGCAGCCAAGGGGCTGAGCCCCAGCATTTT.

V is TRBV25-1 and J is TRBJ1-2; the D is unclear. The germline gives CDR1 MGHDK, CDR2 SYGVNS. The CDR3 is made up of 15 amino acids. V was clipped by 4 bases and J by 0 bases, with 12 bases between them. The CDR3 nucleotides read TGTGCCAGCAGTGGAGTGAACGCAGCTAACTATGGCTACACCTTC. It codes for CASSGVNAANYGYTF.

The chain recombines TRBV29-1 with TRBJ2-7; 7 nucleotides match TRBD2. There are 13 residues in the CDR3. Germline CDR1 reads SQVTM; CDR2 reads ANQGSEA. J gave up 1 base and V 7 bases, and 7 bases lay outside the gene matches. The CDR3 here is CSARDGGSYEQYF. The CDR3 nucleotides are TGCAGCGCTAGGGACGGGGGGTCCTACGAGCAGTACTTC.

V gene TRBV6-4 combines with J gene TRBJ2-7; tentatively, D is TRBD2 (6 bases). The CDR3 consists of 13 residues. V was pared by 0 bases and J by 5 bases, with 8 bases between. Germline V lookup: CDR1 MRHNA, CDR2 SNTAGT. The DNA for the CDR3 is TGTGCCAGCAGTGACTCTCCGGGAGACGAGCAGTACTTC. Its protein is CASSDSPGDEQYF.

The chain combines TRBV27 with TRBJ2-2; weak D call: TRBD1 (6 bases). Germline V CDR1 and CDR2: MNHEY, SMNVEV (reference sequence). CDR3 size: 15 residues. Trimming left V 5 bases short and J 3 bases short, with 13 bases between. This CDR3 reads CASSQPGHYTGELFF. CDR3 in DNA: TGTGCCAGCAGTCAGCCGGGACACTACACCGGGGAGCTGTTTTTT.

The chain links TRBV11-3 to TRBJ2-7; D is possibly TRBD1 (5 bases). This CDR3 region has 15 residues. V was shortened by 5 bases and J by 3 bases, with 17 bases between the two germline ends. In germline, CDR1 is SGHNT, CDR2 YENEEA. CDR3 sequence (DNA): TGTGCCAGCAGCCCCCTCAACGGTCAGGGCTACGAGCAGTACTTC. Its translation: CASSPLNGQGYEQYF. The full variable domain, with the rest looked up from reference TRBV11-3 and TRBJ2-7, is EAGVVQSPRYKIIEKKQPVAFWCNPISGHNTLYWYLQNLGQGPELLIRYENEEAVDDSQLPKDRFSAERLKGVDSTLKIQPAELGDSAVYLCASSPLNGQGYEQYFGPGTRLTVT.

The V and J genes are TRBV5-4 and TRBJ1-2, with TRBD1 as a possible D gene (5 bases). Germline CDR1 and CDR2: SGHNT and YYREEE (reference sequence). This CDR3 contains 15 residues. V shed 5 bases and J shed 1 base, with 15 bases lying between them. CDR3 sequence reads: CASRGGGGSNYGYTF. DNA for the CDR3: TGTGCCAGCAGAGGCGGGGGGGGAAGTAACTATGGCTACACCTTC.

V usage is TRBV2 and J usage is TRBJ2-7; D remains ambiguous. CDR3 size: 10 residues. Germline V CDR1 and CDR2: SNHLY, FYNNEI. V shed 4 bases and J shed 5 bases, with 3 bases lying between them. The DNA for the CDR3 is TGTGCCAGCAGTGCAAACGAGCAGTACTTC. It translates to CASSANEQYF.

This rearrangement joins TRBV9 to TRBJ1-1; a possible D gene is TRBD1 (5 bases). CDR3 size: 14 residues. Germline loops: CDR1 SGDLS, CDR2 YYNGEE. Trimming shortened V by 2 bases and J by 4 bases, and 12 bases separated the two germline ends. CDR3 DNA: TGTGCCAGCAGCGTGGGGCTGGGGAGCACTGAAGCTTTCTTT. It yields the protein CASSVGLGSTEAFF.

The V gene is TRBV19, the J gene TRBJ1-1; TRBD1 is a possible D gene (5 bases). Germline CDR1 and CDR2: LNHDA and SQIVND (reference sequence). V was trimmed by 9 bases and J by 2 bases, leaving 19 bases between them. This CDR3 comprises 15 residues. The CDR3 DNA is TGTGCCAGAGCCTCGCCGGGACTCCAAAACACTGAAGCTTTCTTT. Its translation: CARASPGLQNTEAFF.

The chain carries TRBV27 and TRBJ1-6; D gene ambiguous. CDR3 length equals 12 residues. Germline V gives CDR1 MNHEY, CDR2 SMNVEV (reference sequence). V lost 5 bases and J lost 9, with 8 bases in between. Here the CDR3 reads CASSLLGSPLHF. CDR3 bases: TGTGCCAGCAGTCTACTAGGTTCACCCCTCCACTTT.

The chain links TRBV6-5 to TRBJ2-1; possible D gene TRBD2, 7 bases. This CDR3 is 15 amino acids long. Germline loops: CDR1 MNHEY, CDR2 SVGAGI. V lost 10 bases, J lost 1 base, and 17 bases lay in between. The CDR3 sequence: CATTRGGGSYNEQFF. CDR3 sequence (DNA): TGTGCCACTACCAGGGGCGGGGGTTCCTACAATGAGCAGTTCTTC.

V usage is TRBV9 and J usage is TRBJ2-5, with 8 bases identical to TRBD2. CDR1 is SGDLS, CDR2 YYNGEE, per germline. V was clipped by 0 bases and J by 5 bases; unmatched bases: 3. The CDR3 runs to 14 residues. The CDR3 DNA sequence: TGTGCCAGCAGCGTAGACGGGGGGGTGGAGACCCAGTACTTC. Translated: CASSVDGGVETQYF.

The CDR3 DNA follows: TGTGCCAGCAGAAAAGGGACAGGGGGTATCGCTGAAGCTTTCTTT. Protein product: CASRKGTGGIAEAFF. The chain links TRBV5-6 to TRBJ1-1; 11 bases match TRBD1. V trimming: 5 bases; J trimming: 6 bases; junction bases outside the gene matches: 9. Germline V lookup: CDR1 SGHDT, CDR2 YYEEEE. The CDR3 consists of 15 residues.

This clone was recorded only once. The chain joins TRBV28 to TRBJ2-4; 10 bases are a match to TRBD1. V was pared by 5 bases and J by 6 bases, with 7 bases of the junction left unmatched. The CDR3 is 15 residues long. Germline values: CDR1 MDHEN, CDR2 SYDVKM. The CDR3 nucleotides read TGTGCCAGCAGTAAGACAGGGGGCATGATAAACATTCAGTACTTC. Translating it yields CASSKTGGMINIQYF. Complete variable domain (other parts from reference TRBV28 and TRBJ2-4): DVKVTQSSRYLVKRTGEKVFLECVQDMDHENMFWYRQDPGLGLRLIYFSYDVKMKEKGDIPEGYSVSREKKERFSLILESASTNQTSMYLCASSKTGGMINIQYFGAGTRLSVL.

J is TRBJ1-1 and V is TRBV7-6; TRBD1 is a possible D gene (5 bases). V gave up 5 bases and J gave up 0 bases, with 13 bases separating them. The CDR3 extends over 15 amino acids. Germline V CDR1 and CDR2: SGHVS, FNYEAQ. The CDR3 spells CASSAGRIMNTEAFF. CDR3 DNA sequence: TGTGCCAGCAGCGCAGGGAGGATCATGAACACTGAAGCTTTCTTT.

The chain uses TRBV4-1 and TRBJ1-2; possible D gene TRBD1, 6 bases. CDR3 length: 15 residues. Germline V lookup: CDR1 MGHRA, CDR2 YSYEKL. V lost 2 bases and J lost 4, with 14 bases in between. In nucleotides, the CDR3 is TGCGCCAGCAGCCAAAACAGGGTGTTGGGCTATGGCTACACCTTC. This sequence encodes CASSQNRVLGYGYTF.

This rearrangement joins TRBV6-1 to TRBJ1-4; D remains unclear. The CDR3 is 12 amino acids. Germline V lookup: CDR1 MNHNS, CDR2 SASEGT. With 5 bases removed from V and 8 bases from J, the gap between germline ends came to 9 bases. This CDR3 is CASSRVGEKLFF. CDR3 coding DNA: TGTGCCAGCAGTCGTGTAGGAGAAAAACTGTTTTTT.

V usage is TRBV28 and J usage is TRBJ2-3, with D possibly TRBD1 on 6 matching bases. V lost 0 bases to trimming and J lost 1 base, with 8 bases between them. The germline V gene has CDR1 MDHEN and CDR2 SYDVKM. The CDR3 totals 15 residues. CDR3 bases: TGTGCCAGCAGTTTATGGGGGGCACGCACAGATACGCAGTATTTT. Its translation: CASSLWGARTDTQYF.

This clone occurred once. The CDR3 loop is CASSLASGVTEAFF. The CDR3 coding sequence is TGTGCCAGCAGCTTAGCATCCGGGGTCACTGAAGCTTTCTTT. The gene calls are TRBV7-6 and TRBJ1-1; D gene ambiguous. The CDR3 is 14 residues long. In germline, CDR1 is SGHVS, CDR2 FNYEAQ. V was shortened by 0 bases and J by 4 bases, with 9 bases between the two germline ends. Looking up the rest from reference TRBV7-6 and TRBJ1-1 gives the full variable domain: GAGVSQSPRYKVTKRGQDVALRCDPISGHVSLYWYRQALGQGPEFLTYFNYEAQQDKSGLPNDRFSAERPEGSISTLTIQRTEQRDSAMYRCASSLASGVTEAFFGQGTRLTVV.

This chain uses TRBV5-6 with TRBJ2-3; D remains ambiguous. CDR3 length: 13 amino acids. The germline V and J ends were trimmed by 4 bases and 4 bases, with 10 bases remaining between them. CDR1 is SGHDT and CDR2 is YYEEEE in the germline V gene. The CDR3 here is CASSLGPPDTQYF. The CDR3 DNA reads TGTGCCAGCAGCCTCGGGCCTCCAGATACGCAGTATTTT. The full variable domain, completed using reference TRBV5-6 and TRBJ2-3, is DAGVTQSPTHLIKTRGQQVTLRCSPKSGHDTVSWYQQALGQGPQFIFQYYEEEERQRGNFPDRFSGHQFPNYSSELNVNALLLGDSALYLCASSLGPPDTQYFGPGTRLTVL.